These 12 T cell receptor beta chains came from one sample sequenced in a study of vaccination effects on CD4 cells after COVID-19. Produced via immunoSEQ multiplex PCR; TCRdb's table is partial and in-frame only. The sample consists of under 40,000 clones, about 80% of them appearing once. No antigen has been assigned to these receptors. Expansion with viral peptide pools was applied to antigen-specific CD4+ T cells by the ViraFEST assay prior to sequencing. Researchers isolated CD4+ T cells once roughly nine days of culture had elapsed. None of the vaccinated had previously contracted SARS-CoV-2, and their nucleocapsid antibodies tested negative. The sequencing used CD4+ T cells from PBMCs cultured with HCoV-OC43 spike peptides, collected before COVID-19 vaccination. Subset: HCoV-OC43 spike overlapping peptide pool stimulation. All receptors derive from a human donor who received a COVID-19 vaccine.

This clone was detected only a few times. The chain couples TRBV7-6 to TRBJ2-1; D is possibly TRBD2 (6 bases). This CDR3 comprises 15 residues. Germline assignment: CDR1 SGHVS and CDR2 FNYEAQ. V lost 5 bases, J lost 3 bases, and 14 bases lay in between. The CDR3 protein is CASSRSGLVYNEQFF. The CDR3 bases are TGTGCCAGCAGCCGTAGCGGCCTGGTCTACAATGAGCAGTTCTTC.

CDR3 sequence reads: CASSSSVGNEQFF. DNA for the CDR3: TGTGCCAGCAGCTCCTCGGTAGGGAATGAGCAGTTCTTC. The chain carries TRBV7-2 and TRBJ2-1; D unresolved. Trimming cost V 4 bases and J 7 bases, with 11 bases left between them. The CDR3 covers 13 residues. Germline assignment: CDR1 SGHTA and CDR2 FQGNSA.

The chain combines TRBV30 with TRBJ1-6; D is unresolved. Germline V gene sequence: CDR1 GTSNPN, CDR2 SVGIG (reference sequence). This CDR3 has 12 residues. V was cut by 5 bases and J by 6 bases, with 8 bases left in between. The CDR3 loop reads CAWGRSNSPLHF. The CDR3, as DNA: TGTGCCTGGGGACGGAGTAATTCACCCCTCCACTTT.

This clone was observed a few times. V and J are TRBV7-8 and TRBJ2-7; D is perhaps TRBD1 or TRBD2 (6 bases each). CDR1 and CDR2 from the germline V gene are SGHVS and FQNEAQ. There are 16 residues in the CDR3. The V end lost 2 bases, the J end lost 3 bases, and 17 bases lay between the germline ends. DNA of the CDR3: TGTGCCAGCAGCTTATTGGGGGGCGACAGCTACTACGAGCAGTACTTC. Its translation: CASSLLGGDSYYEQYF.

The V and J genes are TRBV6-5 and TRBJ2-7; 7 bases are shared with TRBD2. The germline V gene has CDR1 MNHEY and CDR2 SVGAGI. Losses at the gene ends were 0 bases for V and 3 bases for J; bases not matched to a gene: 5. The CDR3 covers 15 residues. DNA for the CDR3: TGTGCCAGCAGTTACTCGCTAGCGGAGCTCTACGAGCAGTACTTC. The encoded protein is CASSYSLAELYEQYF.

The count of this clone is one. The chain uses TRBV5-1 and TRBJ1-2; D uncertain. V lost 0 bases and J 4 bases, leaving 13 bases between the germline ends. Looked up from germline, CDR1 is SGHRS and CDR2 is YFSETQ. The CDR3 is made up of 15 amino acids. The DNA for the CDR3 is TGCGCCAGCAGCTTGGCCTTAACATCCCCCTATGGCTACACCTTC. It yields the protein CASSLALTSPYGYTF.

This clone appeared a single time. The chain uses TRBV27 and TRBJ2-4; D unclear. The CDR3 covers 11 residues. Per germline, CDR1 MNHEY and CDR2 SMNVEV (reference sequence). Trimming removed 2 bases at V and 9 bases at J, with 5 bases between. The CDR3 DNA reads as TGTGCCAGCAGTTTAGGAAGCATTCAGTACTTC. Amino acid sequence: CASSLGSIQYF.

The table lists this clone with a few counts. For the CDR3, the DNA is TGTGCCAGCTCGAGAACGGACTCTGGGGCCAACGTCCTGACTTTC. This codes for CASSRTDSGANVLTF. V usage is TRBV6-6 and J usage is TRBJ2-6; D call uncertain. This CDR3 has 15 residues. V was cut by 8 bases and J by 0 bases, with 11 bases left in between. The V gene's germline CDR1 is MNHNY and CDR2 SVGAGI (reference sequence).

This sequence joins TRBV19 and TRBJ1-2, with D possibly being TRBD1 (5 bases). The CDR3 runs 14 residues. V lost 4 bases and J lost 4, with 13 bases in between. Germline CDR1 is LNHDA and CDR2 is SQIVND (reference sequence). CDR3 sequence reads: CASSRRGKGYGYTF. CDR3 bases: TGTGCCAGTAGTAGGAGGGGAAAGGGCTATGGCTACACCTTC. Full variable domain (missing parts from reference TRBV19 and TRBJ1-2): DGGITQSPKYLFRKEGQNVTLSCEQNLNHDAMYWYRQDPGQGLRLIYYSQIVNDFQKGDIAEGYSVSREKKESFPLTVTSAQKNPTAFYLCASSRRGKGYGYTFGSGTRLTVV.

This chain connects TRBV5-6 to TRBJ1-1, with D possibly matching TRBD1 (6 bases). The V and J ends lost 3 bases and 8 bases respectively, with 11 bases between them. This CDR3 has 12 residues. The germline V gene encodes CDR1 SGHDT and CDR2 YYEEEE. The CDR3 coding sequence is TGTGCCAGCAGCTCGGGGACATCCGAAGCTTTCTTT. Encoded protein: CASSSGTSEAFF.

The V gene is TRBV18, the J gene TRBJ2-7; D is unresolved. Germline CDR1 reads KGHSH; CDR2 reads LQKENI. V was cut by 4 bases and J by 1 base, with 5 bases left in between. There are 12 residues in the CDR3. CDR3 region: CASSRASYEQYF. The CDR3 region has the DNA TGTGCCAGCTCACGAGCATCCTACGAGCAGTACTTC. Combining the CDR3 with reference TRBV18 and TRBJ2-7 gives the whole variable domain NAGVMQNPRHLVRRRGQEARLRCSPMKGHSHVYWYRQLPEEGLKFMVYLQKENIIDESGMPKERFSAEFPKEGPSILRIQQVVRGDSAAYFCASSRASYEQYFGPGTRLTVT.

The chain couples TRBV11-1 to TRBJ1-1; a possible D gene is TRBD1 (5 bases). V was trimmed by 5 bases and J by 6 bases, leaving 22 bases between them. Looked up from germline, CDR1 is SGHAT and CDR2 is FQDESV (reference sequence). The CDR3 length is 16 residues. The CDR3 region has the DNA TGTGCCAGCAGCCAGCGGGGGGTATTGGCGGGGGCTGAAGCTTTCTTT. This translates into CASSQRGVLAGAEAFF.